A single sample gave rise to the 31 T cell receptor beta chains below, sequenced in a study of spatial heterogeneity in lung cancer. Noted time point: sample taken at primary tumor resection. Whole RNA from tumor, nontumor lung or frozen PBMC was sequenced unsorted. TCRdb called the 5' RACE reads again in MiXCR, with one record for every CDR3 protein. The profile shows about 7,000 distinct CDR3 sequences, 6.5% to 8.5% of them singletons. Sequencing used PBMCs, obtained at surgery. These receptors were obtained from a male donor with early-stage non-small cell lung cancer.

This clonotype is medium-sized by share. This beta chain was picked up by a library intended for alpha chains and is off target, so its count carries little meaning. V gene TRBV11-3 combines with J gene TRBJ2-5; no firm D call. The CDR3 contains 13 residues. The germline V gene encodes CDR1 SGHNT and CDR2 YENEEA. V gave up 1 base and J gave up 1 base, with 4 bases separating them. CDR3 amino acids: CASSLGVQETQYF. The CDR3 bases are TGTGCCAGCAGCTTAGGGGTCCAAGAGACCCAGTACTTC.

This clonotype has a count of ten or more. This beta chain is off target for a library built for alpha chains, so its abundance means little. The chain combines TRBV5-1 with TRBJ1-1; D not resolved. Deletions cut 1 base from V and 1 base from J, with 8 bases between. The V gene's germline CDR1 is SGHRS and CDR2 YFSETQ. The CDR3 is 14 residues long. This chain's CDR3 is CASSLTPGNTEAFF. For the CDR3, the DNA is TGCGCCAGCAGCTTGACTCCAGGGAACACTGAAGCTTTCTTT.

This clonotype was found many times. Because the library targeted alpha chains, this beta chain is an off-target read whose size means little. The CDR3 protein is CASSLGVVTDTQYF. The CDR3 DNA reads TGTGCCAGCAGTTTAGGGGTGGTCACAGATACGCAGTATTTT. The rearrangement joins TRBV28 to TRBJ2-3, with D uncertain. CDR3 size: 14 residues. Germline CDR1 reads MDHEN; CDR2 reads SYDVKM. Deletions cut 2 bases from V and 2 bases from J, with 8 bases between.

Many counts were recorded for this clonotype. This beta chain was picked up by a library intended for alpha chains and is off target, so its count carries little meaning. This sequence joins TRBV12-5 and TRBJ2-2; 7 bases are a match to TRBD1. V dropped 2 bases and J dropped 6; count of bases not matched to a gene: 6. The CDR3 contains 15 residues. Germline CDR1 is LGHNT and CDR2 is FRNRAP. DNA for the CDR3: TGTGCTAGTGGTTTGTTCGCAGGGGGACCCGGGGAGCTGTTTTTT. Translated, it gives CASGLFAGGPGELFF.

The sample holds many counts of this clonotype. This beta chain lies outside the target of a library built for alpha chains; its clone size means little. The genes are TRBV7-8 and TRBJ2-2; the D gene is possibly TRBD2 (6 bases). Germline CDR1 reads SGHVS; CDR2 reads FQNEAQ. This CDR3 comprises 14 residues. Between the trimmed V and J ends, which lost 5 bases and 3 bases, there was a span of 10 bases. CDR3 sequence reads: CASSPRRDTGELFF. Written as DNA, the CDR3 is TGTGCCAGCAGCCCAAGGAGGGACACCGGGGAGCTGTTTTTT.

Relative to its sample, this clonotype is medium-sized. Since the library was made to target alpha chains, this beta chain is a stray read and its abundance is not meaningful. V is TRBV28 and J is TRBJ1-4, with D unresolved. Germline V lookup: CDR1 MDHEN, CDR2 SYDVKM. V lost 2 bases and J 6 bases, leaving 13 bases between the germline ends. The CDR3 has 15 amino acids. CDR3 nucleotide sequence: TGTGCCAGCAGTTTAAACCTTGGGATGTATGAAAAACTGTTTTTT. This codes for CASSLNLGMYEKLFF.

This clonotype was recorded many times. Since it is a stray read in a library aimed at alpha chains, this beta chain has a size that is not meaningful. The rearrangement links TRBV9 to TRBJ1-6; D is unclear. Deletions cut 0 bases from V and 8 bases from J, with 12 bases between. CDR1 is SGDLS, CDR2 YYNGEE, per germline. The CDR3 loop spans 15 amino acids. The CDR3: CASSVGTPDDSPLHF. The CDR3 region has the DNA TGTGCCAGCAGCGTAGGAACACCCGACGATTCACCCCTCCACTTT.

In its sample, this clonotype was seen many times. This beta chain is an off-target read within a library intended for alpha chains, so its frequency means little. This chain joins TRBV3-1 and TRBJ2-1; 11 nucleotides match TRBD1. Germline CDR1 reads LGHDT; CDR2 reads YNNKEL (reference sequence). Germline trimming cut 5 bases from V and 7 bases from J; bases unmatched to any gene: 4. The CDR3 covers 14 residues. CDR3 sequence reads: CASSGQGAGNEQFF. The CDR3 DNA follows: TGTGCCAGCAGCGGACAGGGGGCAGGGAATGAGCAGTTCTTC.

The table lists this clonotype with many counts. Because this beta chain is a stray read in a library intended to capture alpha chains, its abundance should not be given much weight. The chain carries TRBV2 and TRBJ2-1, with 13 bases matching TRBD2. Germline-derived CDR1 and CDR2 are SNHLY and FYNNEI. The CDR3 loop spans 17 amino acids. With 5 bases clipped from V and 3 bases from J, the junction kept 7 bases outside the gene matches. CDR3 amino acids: CASSYSGLAGVYNEQFF. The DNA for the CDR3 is TGTGCCAGCAGTTATTCCGGACTAGCGGGAGTCTACAATGAGCAGTTCTTC.

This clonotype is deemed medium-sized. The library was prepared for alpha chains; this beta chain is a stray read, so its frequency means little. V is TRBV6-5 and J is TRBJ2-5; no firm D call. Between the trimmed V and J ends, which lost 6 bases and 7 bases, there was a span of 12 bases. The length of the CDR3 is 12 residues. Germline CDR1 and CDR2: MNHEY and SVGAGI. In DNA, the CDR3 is TGTGCCAGCAGCAACGTGAGAGGGACCCAGTACTTC. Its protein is CASSNVRGTQYF.

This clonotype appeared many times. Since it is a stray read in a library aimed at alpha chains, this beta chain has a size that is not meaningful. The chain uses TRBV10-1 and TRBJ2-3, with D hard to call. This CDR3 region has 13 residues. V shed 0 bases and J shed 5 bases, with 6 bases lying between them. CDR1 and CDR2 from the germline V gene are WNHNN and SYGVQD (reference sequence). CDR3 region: CASSESVEDTQYF. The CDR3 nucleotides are TGCGCCAGCAGTGAGTCGGTCGAAGATACGCAGTATTTT.

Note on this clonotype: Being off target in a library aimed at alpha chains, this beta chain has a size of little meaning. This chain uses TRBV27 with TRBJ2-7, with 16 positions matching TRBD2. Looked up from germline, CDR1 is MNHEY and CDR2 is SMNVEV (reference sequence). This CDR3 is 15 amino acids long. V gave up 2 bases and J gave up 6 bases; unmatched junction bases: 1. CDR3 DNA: TGTGCCAGCAGTTTAGGGACTAGCGGGAGGGCCGAGCAGTACTTC. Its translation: CASSLGTSGRAEQYF.

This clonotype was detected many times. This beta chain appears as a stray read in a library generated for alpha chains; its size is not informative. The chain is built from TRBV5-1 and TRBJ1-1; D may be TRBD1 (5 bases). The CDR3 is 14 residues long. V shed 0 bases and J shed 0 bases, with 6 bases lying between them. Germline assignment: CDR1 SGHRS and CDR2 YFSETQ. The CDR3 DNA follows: TGCGCCAGCAGCTTGGGACAGATGAACACTGAAGCTTTCTTT. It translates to CASSLGQMNTEAFF.

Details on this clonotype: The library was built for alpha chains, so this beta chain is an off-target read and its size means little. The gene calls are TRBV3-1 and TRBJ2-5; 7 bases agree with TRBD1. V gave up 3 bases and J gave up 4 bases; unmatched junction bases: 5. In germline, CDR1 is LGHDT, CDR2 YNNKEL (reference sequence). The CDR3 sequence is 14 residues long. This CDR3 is CASSQGRGPETQYF. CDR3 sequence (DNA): TGTGCCAGCAGCCAGGGAAGGGGGCCAGAGACCCAGTACTTC.

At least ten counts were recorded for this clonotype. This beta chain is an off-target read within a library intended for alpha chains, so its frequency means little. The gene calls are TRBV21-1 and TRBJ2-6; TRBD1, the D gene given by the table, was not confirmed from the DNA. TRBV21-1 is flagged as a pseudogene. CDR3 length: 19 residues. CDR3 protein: CASSNRSGQGADGANVLTF. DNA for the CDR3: TGTGCCAGCAGCAACCGGTCCGGACAGGGGGCGGACGGGGCCAACGTCCTGACTTTC.

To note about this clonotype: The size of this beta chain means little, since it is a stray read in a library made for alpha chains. The DNA for the CDR3 is TGTGCCAGCAGTTATCGACCGGATTCACCCCTCCACTTT. The encoded protein is CASSYRPDSPLHF. This chain uses TRBV12-3 or TRBV12-4 with TRBJ1-6; no clear D. The CDR3 has 13 amino acids. V lost 4 bases and J 8 bases, leaving 9 bases between the germline ends.

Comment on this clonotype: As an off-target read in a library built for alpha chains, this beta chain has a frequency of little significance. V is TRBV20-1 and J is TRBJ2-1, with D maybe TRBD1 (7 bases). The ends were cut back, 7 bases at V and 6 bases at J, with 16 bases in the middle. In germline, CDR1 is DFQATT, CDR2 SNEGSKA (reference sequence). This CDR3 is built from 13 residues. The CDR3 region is CSVIQGRSNEQFF. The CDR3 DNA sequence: TGCAGTGTTATACAGGGGAGGTCCAATGAGCAGTTCTTC.

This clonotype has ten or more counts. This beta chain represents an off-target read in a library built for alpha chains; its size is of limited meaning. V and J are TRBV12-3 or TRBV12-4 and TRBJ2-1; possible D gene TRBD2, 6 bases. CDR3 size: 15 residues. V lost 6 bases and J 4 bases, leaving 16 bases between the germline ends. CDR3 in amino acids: CASRPGVADYNEQFF. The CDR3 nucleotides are TGTGCCAGCAGACCCGGGGTAGCGGATTACAATGAGCAGTTCTTC.

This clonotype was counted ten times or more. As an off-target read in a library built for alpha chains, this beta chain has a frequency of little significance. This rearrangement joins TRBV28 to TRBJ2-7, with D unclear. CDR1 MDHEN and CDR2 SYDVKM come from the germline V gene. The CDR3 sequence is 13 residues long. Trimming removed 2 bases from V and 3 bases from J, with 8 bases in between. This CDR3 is CASSLPQNYEQYF. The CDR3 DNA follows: TGTGCCAGCAGTTTACCCCAGAACTACGAGCAGTACTTC.

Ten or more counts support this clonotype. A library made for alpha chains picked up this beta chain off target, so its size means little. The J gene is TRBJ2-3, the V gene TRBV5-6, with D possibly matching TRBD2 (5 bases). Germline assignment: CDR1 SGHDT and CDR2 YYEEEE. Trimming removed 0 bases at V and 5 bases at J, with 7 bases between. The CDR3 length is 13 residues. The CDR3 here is CASSLVRGDTQYF. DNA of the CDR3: TGTGCCAGCAGCTTGGTTCGGGGAGATACGCAGTATTTT.

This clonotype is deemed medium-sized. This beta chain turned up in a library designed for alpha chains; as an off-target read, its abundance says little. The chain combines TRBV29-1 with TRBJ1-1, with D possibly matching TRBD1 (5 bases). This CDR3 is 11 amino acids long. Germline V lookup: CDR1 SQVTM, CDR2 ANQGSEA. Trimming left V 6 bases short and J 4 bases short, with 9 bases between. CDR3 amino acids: CSVSGGTEAFF. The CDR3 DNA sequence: TGCAGCGTGTCGGGGGGCACTGAAGCTTTCTTT.

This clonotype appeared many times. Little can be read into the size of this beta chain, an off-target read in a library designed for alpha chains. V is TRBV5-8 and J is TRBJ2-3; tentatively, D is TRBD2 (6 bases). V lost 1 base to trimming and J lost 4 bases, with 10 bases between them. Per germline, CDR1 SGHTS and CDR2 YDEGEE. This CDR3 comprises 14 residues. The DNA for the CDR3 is TGTGCCAGCAGCTTGTGGAGGGGTCCAGATACGCAGTATTTT. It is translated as CASSLWRGPDTQYF.

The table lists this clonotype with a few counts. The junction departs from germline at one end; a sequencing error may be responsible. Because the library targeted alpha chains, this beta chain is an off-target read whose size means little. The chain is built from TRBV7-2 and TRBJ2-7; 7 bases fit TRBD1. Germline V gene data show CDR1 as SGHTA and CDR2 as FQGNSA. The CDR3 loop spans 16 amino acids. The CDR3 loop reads CANSLQFGQEYDEQYF. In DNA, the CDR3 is TGTGCCAACAGCCTTCAGTTCGGACAGGAATATGACGAGCAGTACTTC.

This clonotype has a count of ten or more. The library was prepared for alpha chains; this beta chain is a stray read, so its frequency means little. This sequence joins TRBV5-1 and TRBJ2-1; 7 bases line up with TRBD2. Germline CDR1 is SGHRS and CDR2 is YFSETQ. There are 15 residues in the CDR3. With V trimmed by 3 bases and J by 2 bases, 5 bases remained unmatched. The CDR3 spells CASSSSGIAYNEQFF. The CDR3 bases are TGCGCCAGCAGCTCAAGCGGGATAGCCTACAATGAGCAGTTCTTC.

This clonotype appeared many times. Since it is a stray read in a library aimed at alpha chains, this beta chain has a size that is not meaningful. The CDR3 spells CASSPRSRGTEAFF. CDR3 DNA sequence: TGTGCCAGCAGCCCCCGGTCCAGGGGCACTGAAGCTTTCTTT. V gene TRBV11-1 combines with J gene TRBJ1-1; TRBD1 might be the D (6 bases). Germline CDR1 SGHAT, CDR2 FQDESV (reference sequence). The V end was cut by 5 bases, the J end by 4 bases, with 14 bases between. The CDR3 consists of 14 residues.

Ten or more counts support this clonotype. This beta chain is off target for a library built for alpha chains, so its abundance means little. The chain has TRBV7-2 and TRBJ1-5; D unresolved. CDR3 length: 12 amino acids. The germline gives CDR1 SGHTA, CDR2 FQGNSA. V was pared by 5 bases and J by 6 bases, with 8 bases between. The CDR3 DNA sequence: TGTGCCAGCAGCGCAAAATTTCAGCCCCAGCATTTT. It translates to CASSAKFQPQHF.

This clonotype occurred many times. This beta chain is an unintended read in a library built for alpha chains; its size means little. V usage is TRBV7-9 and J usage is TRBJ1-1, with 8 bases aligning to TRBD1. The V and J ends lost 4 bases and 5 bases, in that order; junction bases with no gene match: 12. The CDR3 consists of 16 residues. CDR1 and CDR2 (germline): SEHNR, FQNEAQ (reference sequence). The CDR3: CASSWNAQGARTEAFF. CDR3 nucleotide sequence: TGTGCCAGCAGCTGGAACGCGCAGGGGGCCCGGACTGAAGCTTTCTTT. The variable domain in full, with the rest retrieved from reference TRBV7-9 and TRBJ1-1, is DTGVSQNPRHKITKRGQNVTFRCDPISEHNRLYWYRQTLGQGPEFLTYFQNEAQLEKSRLLSDRFSAERPKGSFSTLEIQRTEQGDSAMYLCASSWNAQGARTEAFFGQGTRLTVV.

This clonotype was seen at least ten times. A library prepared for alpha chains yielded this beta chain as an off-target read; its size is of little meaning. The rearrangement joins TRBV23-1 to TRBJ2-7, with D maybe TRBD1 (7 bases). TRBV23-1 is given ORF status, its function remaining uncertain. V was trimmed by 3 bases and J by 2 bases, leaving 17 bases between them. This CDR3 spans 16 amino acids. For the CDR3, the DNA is TGCGCCAGCAGTCATCAGACAGGGTCGGGGGCCTACGAGCAGTACTTC. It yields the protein CASSHQTGSGAYEQYF.

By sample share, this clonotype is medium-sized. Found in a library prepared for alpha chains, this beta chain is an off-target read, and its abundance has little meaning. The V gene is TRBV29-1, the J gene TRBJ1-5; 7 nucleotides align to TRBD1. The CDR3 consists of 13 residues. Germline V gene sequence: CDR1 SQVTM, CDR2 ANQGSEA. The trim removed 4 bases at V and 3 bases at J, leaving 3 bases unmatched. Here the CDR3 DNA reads TGCAGCGTTGTAGGGGGCAACAATCAGCCCCAGCATTTT. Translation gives CSVVGGNNQPQHF.

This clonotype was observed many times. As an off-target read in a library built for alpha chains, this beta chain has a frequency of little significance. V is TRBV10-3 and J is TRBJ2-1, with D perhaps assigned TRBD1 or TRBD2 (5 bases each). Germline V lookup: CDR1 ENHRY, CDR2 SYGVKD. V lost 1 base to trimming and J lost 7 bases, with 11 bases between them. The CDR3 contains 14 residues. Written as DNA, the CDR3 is TGTGCCATCAGTGAGTTGGGGACCAGGAATGAGCAGTTCTTC. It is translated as CAISELGTRNEQFF.

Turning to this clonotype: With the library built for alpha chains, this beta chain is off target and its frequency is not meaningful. As DNA, the CDR3 is TGTGCCAGTACTAGCGGGGGGGCCTGGAATGAGCAGTTCTTC. Residues: CASTSGGAWNEQFF. The genes are TRBV6-2 or TRBV6-3 and TRBJ2-1; 13 nucleotides line up with TRBD2. Germline CDR1 is MNHEY and CDR2 is SVGEGT. V shed 9 bases, J shed 7 bases, and the junction held 6 bases outside the gene matches. This CDR3 has 14 residues.